A selection of T cell receptor beta chains follows, all from one sample in a study of blood T cell repertoires in COVID-19. The method was immunoSEQ multiplex PCR; TCRdb's version includes in-frame clones alone and lacks a portion of them. This table holds just over 650,000 clones, 90% found once. The sample taken for sequencing was peripheral blood. These receptors came from a woman between 18 and 29 years old with acute or convalescent COVID-19. The CDR3 runs from the conserved cysteine through the conserved F or W. A D gene is named only where the DNA matches it firmly. Expanded clones get a size class; other rows say once, few or many, or leave the size out.

j_call | v_call | clone_size | d_call | cdr3_aa | cdr3_nt
TRBJ2-6 | TRBV15 | NA | TRBD2 | CATSRDGRGSGANVLTF | TGTGCCACCAGCAGAGATGGGAGGGGATCTGGGGCCAACGTCCTGACTTTC
TRBJ1-5 | TRBV19 | NA | NA | CASRESLANQPQHF | TGTGCCAGTAGGGAGAGTCTAGCCAATCAGCCCCAGCATTTT
TRBJ2-7 | TRBV5-1 | NA | NA | CASSLDLSSYEQYF | TGCGCCAGCAGCTTGGATCTCAGCTCCTACGAGCAGTACTTC
TRBJ1-2 | TRBV29-1 | NA | NA | CSVEDSGYTF | TGCAGCGTTGAAGATTCAGGCTACACCTTC
TRBJ1-3 | TRBV5-4 | NA | NA | CASSFREPTLSGNTIYF | TGTGCCAGCAGCTTCCGGGAACCAACCCTCTCTGGAAACACCATATATTTT
TRBJ2-7 | TRBV30 | NA | NA | CAWSRGISTEQYF | TGTGCCTGGAGCAGGGGAATTTCTACCGAGCAGTACTTC
TRBJ2-1 | TRBV14 | NA | NA | CASSRQIAYNEQFF | TGTGCCAGCAGCCGACAGATCGCCTACAATGAGCAGTTCTTC
TRBJ2-2 | TRBV5-4 | NA | TRBD1 | CASSLGAGGATGELFF | TGTGCCAGCAGCTTGGGGGCAGGGGGCGCCACCGGGGAGCTGTTTTTT
TRBJ1-6 | TRBV5-5 | NA | TRBD1 | CASSPTRDSSGAYNSPLHF | TGTGCCAGCAGCCCAACCCGGGACAGTTCGGGAGCCTATAATTCACCCCTCCACTTT
TRBJ2-2 | TRBV11-3 | NA | TRBD2 | CASSPGGNTGELFF | TGTGCCAGCAGCCCGGGAGGAAACACCGGGGAGCTGTTTTTT
TRBJ1-2 | TRBV6-6 | NA | TRBD1 | CASSYSGTGAGYTF | TGTGCCAGCAGTTACTCCGGGACAGGGGCTGGCTACACCTTC
TRBJ1-2 | TRBV6-2/TRBV6-3 | once | NA | CASSQQITYGYTF | TGTGCCAGCAGTCAACAGATTACCTATGGCTACACCTTC
TRBJ1-1 | TRBV7-2 | NA | NA | CASSLGHTMNTEAFF | TGTGCCAGCAGCTTAGGTCACACCATGAACACTGAAGCTTTCTTT
TRBJ2-2 | TRBV6-1 | NA | TRBD2 | CASSEASGGGTGELFF | TGTGCCAGCAGTGAAGCTTCGGGGGGGGGCACCGGGGAGCTGTTTTTT
TRBJ1-6 | TRBV7-9 | once | TRBD1 | CASSLGGWGQDLSTLHF | TGTGCCAGCAGCCTAGGAGGGTGGGGACAGGACCTCTCCACCCTCCACTTT
TRBJ1-1 | TRBV29-1 | NA | NA | CSQEAGWMETEAFF | TGCAGCCAAGAGGCAGGGTGGATGGAAACTGAAGCTTTCTTT
TRBJ1-6 | TRBV5-1 | NA | TRBD1 | CASSIRQGTGSPLHF | TGCGCCAGCAGCATACGACAGGGGACAGGTTCACCCCTCCACTTT
TRBJ1-1 | TRBV4-1 | NA | NA | CASSQDSRFEAFF | TGCGCCAGCAGCCAAGATTCCAGGTTCGAAGCTTTCTTT
TRBJ2-7 | TRBV5-1 | NA | NA | CASSLAGDRPYEQYF | TGCGCCAGCAGCTTGGCAGGGGACCGTCCCTACGAGCAGTACTTC
TRBJ1-2 | TRBV30 | few | NA | CAWSRPSGGGYTF | TGTGCCTGGAGTCGCCCTTCGGGGGGTGGCTACACCTTC
TRBJ1-6 | TRBV6-2/TRBV6-3 | NA | NA | CASSYSRPYNSPLHF | TGTGCCAGCAGTTATAGCAGACCCTATAATTCACCCCTCCACTTT
TRBJ1-6 | TRBV19 | NA | NA | CASSTTVDRLDNSPLHF | TGTGCCAGTAGTACCACCGTCGACAGACTCGATAATTCACCCCTCCACTTT
TRBJ2-7 | TRBV19 | NA | NA | CASTHDRTYEQYF | TGTGCCAGTACCCATGACAGAACCTACGAGCAGTACTTC
TRBJ2-1 | TRBV5-6 | NA | TRBD1 | CASSFGQVPQFF | TGTGCCAGCAGCTTCGGACAGGTACCGCAGTTCTTC
TRBJ2-7 | TRBV18 | NA | NA | CASSPPVAGQGLRSVPNLYEQYF | TGTGCCAGCTCACCACCGGTGGCCGGACAAGGGTTGAGGAGCGTACCCAATCTCTACGAGCAGTACTTC
TRBJ2-7 | TRBV5-6 | NA | NA | CASSLGSGGTGFRDYEQYF | TGTGCCAGCAGCTTAGGTTCGGGAGGGACAGGGTTTAGAGACTACGAGCAGTACTTC
TRBJ1-3 | TRBV6-8 | NA | NA | CASRGRSFSGNTIYF | TGTGCCAGCAGGGGCCGTAGTTTCTCTGGAAACACCATATATTTT
TRBJ2-1 | TRBV4-1 | once | TRBD2 | CASSPPTSGYNEQFF | TGCGCCAGCAGCCCACCGACTAGCGGGTACAATGAGCAGTTCTTC
TRBJ2-5 | TRBV7-2 | once | TRBD2 | CASSLGPGLAPETQYF | TGTGCCAGCAGCTTAGGTCCGGGACTAGCCCCAGAGACCCAGTACTTC
TRBJ1-5 | TRBV7-2 | NA | NA | CASSPRNSGAQPQHF | TGTGCCAGCAGCCCCCGTAATTCTGGGGCTCAGCCCCAGCATTTT
TRBJ2-7 | TRBV2 | once | NA | CASSTSGYYEQYF | TGTGCCAGCAGTACTTCAGGGTACTACGAGCAGTACTTC
TRBJ1-6 | TRBV7-9 | NA | NA | CASSLNRGKSPLHF | TGTGCCAGCAGCTTGAACCGTGGCAAATCACCCCTCCACTTT
TRBJ1-5 | TRBV5-1 | NA | NA | CASSPTGTRGQPQHF | TGCGCCAGCAGCCCGACCGGGACTAGGGGGCAGCCCCAGCATTTT
TRBJ2-2 | TRBV6-5 | NA | NA | CASSYSRLRAAGELFF | TGTGCCAGCAGTTACTCGAGATTGAGGGCGGCCGGGGAGCTGTTTTTT
TRBJ1-2 | TRBV2 | NA | TRBD1 | CASRPDRVSYGYTF | TGTGCCAGCAGACCCGACAGGGTAAGCTATGGCTACACCTTC
TRBJ1-2 | TRBV5-3 | NA | TRBD1 | CARSQTGVDGYTF | TGTGCCAGAAGCCAAACAGGGGTGGATGGCTACACCTTC
TRBJ1-2 | TRBV15 | NA | TRBD1 | CATSRDGRTGHEGYTF | TGTGCCACCAGCAGGGACGGAAGGACAGGGCACGAGGGCTACACCTTC
TRBJ1-4 | TRBV6-1 | NA | NA | CASSEGRGGEKLFF | TGTGCCAGCAGTGAGGGTAGGGGCGGAGAAAAACTGTTTTTT
TRBJ1-1 | TRBV24-1 | NA | NA | CATQDRSEAFF | TGTGCCACCCAAGACAGGTCTGAAGCTTTCTTT
TRBJ1-1 | TRBV5-4 | NA | TRBD1 | CASSKDRRDVAFF | TGTGCCAGCAGCAAGGACAGGCGAGACGTAGCTTTCTTT
TRBJ2-4 | TRBV30 | NA | NA | CAWSSGNLAKNIQYF | TGTGCCTGGAGTTCCGGGAACCTAGCCAAAAACATTCAGTACTTC
TRBJ1-4 | TRBV5-1 | NA | NA | CASSLEVSGLEKLFF | TGCGCCAGCAGCTTGGAGGTGTCAGGTCTTGAAAAACTGTTTTTT
TRBJ1-2 | TRBV6-2/TRBV6-3 | few | NA | CASSSDRRLNYGYTF | TGTGCCAGCAGTTCCGACAGGCGTCTTAACTATGGCTACACCTTC
TRBJ1-2 | TRBV7-6 | NA | NA | CASSLDRSRKDYGYTF | TGTGCCAGCAGCTTAGACAGGTCACGCAAGGACTATGGCTACACCTTC
TRBJ1-2 | TRBV5-8 | once | NA | CASTVRQASANYGYTF | TGTGCCAGCACTGTTAGACAGGCATCAGCTAACTATGGCTACACCTTC
TRBJ1-1 | TRBV27 | once | NA | CASSLSGRGAFF | TGTGCCAGCAGTTTATCAGGGCGCGGGGCTTTCTTT
TRBJ1-4 | TRBV19 | NA | TRBD1 | CASSIGTGKGNEKLFF | TGTGCCAGTAGTATCGGGACAGGGAAGGGGAATGAAAAACTGTTTTTT
TRBJ1-1 | TRBV11-2 | NA | NA | CASSLIQAEAFF | TGTGCCAGCAGCTTAATCCAGGCGGAAGCTTTCTTT
TRBJ1-4 | TRBV27 | NA | NA | CASSERGGEKLFF | TGTGCCAGCAGCGAAAGGGGGGGAGAAAAACTGTTTTTT
TRBJ1-2 | TRBV4-1 | NA | TRBD1 | CASSQLQGADGYTF | TGCGCCAGCAGCCAATTACAGGGGGCGGATGGCTACACCTTC
TRBJ2-7 | TRBV19 | NA | TRBD2 | CASSTAGTTSYEQYF | TGTGCCAGTAGTACCGCCGGGACTACCTCCTACGAGCAGTACTTC
TRBJ1-2 | TRBV29-1 | NA | NA | CSVRQETNYGYTF | TGCAGCGTTAGACAGGAAACTAACTATGGCTACACCTTC
TRBJ1-2 | TRBV3-1/TRBV3-2 | once | TRBD1 | CASSHVGTARDGYTF | TGTGCCAGCAGCCACGTGGGGACAGCCAGAGATGGCTACACCTTC
TRBJ1-3 | TRBV24-1 | few | NA | CATRMTRKISGNTIYF | TGTGCCACCAGAATGACAAGAAAAATATCTGGAAACACCATATATTTT
TRBJ2-5 | TRBV6-5 | NA | NA | CASSWGGPAETQYF | TGTGCCAGCAGTTGGGGGGGGCCTGCAGAGACCCAGTACTTC
TRBJ2-7 | TRBV27 | NA | NA | CASSLGPGSEQYF | TGTGCCAGCAGTCTAGGACCGGGAAGCGAGCAGTACTTC
TRBJ2-5 | TRBV30 | NA | NA | CAYSHTSGTQYF | TGTGCCTACTCGCATACCTCCGGGACCCAGTACTTC